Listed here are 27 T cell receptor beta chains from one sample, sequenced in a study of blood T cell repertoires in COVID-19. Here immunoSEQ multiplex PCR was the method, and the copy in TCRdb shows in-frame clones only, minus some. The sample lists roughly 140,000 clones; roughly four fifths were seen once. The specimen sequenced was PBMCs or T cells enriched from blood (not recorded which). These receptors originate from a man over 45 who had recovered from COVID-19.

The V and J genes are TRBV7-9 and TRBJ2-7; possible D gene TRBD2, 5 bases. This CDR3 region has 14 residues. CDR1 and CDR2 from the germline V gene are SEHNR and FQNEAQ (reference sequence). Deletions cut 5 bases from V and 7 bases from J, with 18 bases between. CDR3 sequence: CASSAGRGLMEQYF. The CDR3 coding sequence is TGTGCCAGCAGCGCTGGACGGGGTTTAATGGAGCAGTACTTC.

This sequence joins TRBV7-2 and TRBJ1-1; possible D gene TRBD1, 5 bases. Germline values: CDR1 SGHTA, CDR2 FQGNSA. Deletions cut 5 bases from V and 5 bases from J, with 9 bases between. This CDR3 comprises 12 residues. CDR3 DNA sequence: TGTGCCAGCAGCGTCCAGGGAACTGAAGCTTTCTTT. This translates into CASSVQGTEAFF. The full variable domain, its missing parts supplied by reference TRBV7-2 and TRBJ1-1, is GAGVSQSPSNKVTEKGKDVELRCDPISGHTALYWYRQSLGQGLEFLIYFQGNSAPDKSGLPSDRFSAERTGGSVSTLTIQRTQQEDSAVYLCASSVQGTEAFFGQGTRLTVV.

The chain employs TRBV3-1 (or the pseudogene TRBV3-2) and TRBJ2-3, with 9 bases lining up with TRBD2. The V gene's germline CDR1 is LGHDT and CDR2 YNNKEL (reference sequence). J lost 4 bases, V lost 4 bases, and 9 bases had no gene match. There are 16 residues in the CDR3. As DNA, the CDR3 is TGTGCCAGCAGCCCCCCCGGCGGGGGGGCATCAGATACGCAGTATTTT. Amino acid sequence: CASSPPGGGASDTQYF.

CDR3 DNA sequence: TGTGCCACCAGCCCGGACAGGGGTAACTATGGCTACACCTTC. It specifies CATSPDRGNYGYTF. V is TRBV15 and J is TRBJ1-2, with 9 bases lining up with TRBD1. Losses at the gene ends were 5 bases for V and 1 base for J; bases not matched to a gene: 2. The CDR3 loop spans 14 amino acids. CDR1 is LNHNV, CDR2 YYDKDF, per germline (reference sequence).

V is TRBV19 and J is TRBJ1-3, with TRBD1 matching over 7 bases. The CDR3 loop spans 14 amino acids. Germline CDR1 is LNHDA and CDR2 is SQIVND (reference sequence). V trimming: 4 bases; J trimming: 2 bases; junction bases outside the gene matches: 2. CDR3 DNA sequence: TGTGCCAGTAGTACAGGGGGGACTGGAAACACCATATATTTT. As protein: CASSTGGTGNTIYF.

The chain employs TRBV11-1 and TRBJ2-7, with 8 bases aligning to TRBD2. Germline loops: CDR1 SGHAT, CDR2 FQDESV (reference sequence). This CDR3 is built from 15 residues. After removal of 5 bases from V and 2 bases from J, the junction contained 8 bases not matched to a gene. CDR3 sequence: CASSRTKGLAYEQYF. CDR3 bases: TGTGCCAGCAGCCGGACCAAGGGACTAGCCTACGAGCAGTACTTC.

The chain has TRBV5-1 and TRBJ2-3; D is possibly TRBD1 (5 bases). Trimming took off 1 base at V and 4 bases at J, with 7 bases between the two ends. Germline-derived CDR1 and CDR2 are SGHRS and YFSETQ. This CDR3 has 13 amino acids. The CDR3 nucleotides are TGCGCCAGCAGCTTGCAGGGTGCAGATACGCAGTATTTT. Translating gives CASSLQGADTQYF.

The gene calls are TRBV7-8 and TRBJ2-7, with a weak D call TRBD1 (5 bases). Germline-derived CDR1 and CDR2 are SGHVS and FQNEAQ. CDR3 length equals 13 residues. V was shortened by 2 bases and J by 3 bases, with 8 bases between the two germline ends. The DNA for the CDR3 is TGTGCCAGCAGCTTAACAGGCTTCTACGAGCAGTACTTC. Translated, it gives CASSLTGFYEQYF.

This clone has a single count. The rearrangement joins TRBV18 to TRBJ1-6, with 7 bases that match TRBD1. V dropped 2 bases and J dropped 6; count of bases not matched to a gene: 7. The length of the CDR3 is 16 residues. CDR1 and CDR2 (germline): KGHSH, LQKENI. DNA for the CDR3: TGTGCCAGCTCACCATCCGGGACAGCGATTAATTCACCCCTCCACTTT. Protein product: CASSPSGTAINSPLHF.

This CDR3 reads CASSRDRVTDTQYF. In DNA form, the CDR3 reads TGTGCCAGCAGCCGGGACAGGGTTACAGATACGCAGTATTTT. This sequence joins TRBV14 and TRBJ2-3, with 9 positions matching TRBD1. The junction had 2 bases not matched to a gene; V was cut back by 4 bases and J by 3 bases. CDR3 size: 14 residues. Germline V gene lookup returns CDR1 SGHDN and CDR2 FVKESK.

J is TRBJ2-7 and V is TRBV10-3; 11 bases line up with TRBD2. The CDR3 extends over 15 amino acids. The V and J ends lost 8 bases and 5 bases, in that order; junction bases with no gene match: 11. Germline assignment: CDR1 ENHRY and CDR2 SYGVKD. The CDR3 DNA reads TGTGCCATCGCGACTAGCGGGGCACCCTTCGACGAGCAGTACTTC. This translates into CAIATSGAPFDEQYF.

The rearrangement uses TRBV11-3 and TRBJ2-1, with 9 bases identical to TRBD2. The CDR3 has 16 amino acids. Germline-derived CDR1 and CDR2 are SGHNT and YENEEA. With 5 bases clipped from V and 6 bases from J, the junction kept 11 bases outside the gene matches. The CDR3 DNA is TGTGCCAGCAGCGACACTCTAGCGGGGATTCTCAATGAGCAGTTCTTC. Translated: CASSDTLAGILNEQFF.

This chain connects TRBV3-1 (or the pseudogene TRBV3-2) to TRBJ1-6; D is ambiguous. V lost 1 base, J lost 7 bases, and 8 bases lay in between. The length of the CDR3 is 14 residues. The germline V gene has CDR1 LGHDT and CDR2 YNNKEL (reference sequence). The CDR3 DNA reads TGTGCCAGCAGCCAAGGGGCAGAGAATTCACCCCTCCACTTT. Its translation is CASSQGAENSPLHF.

The DNA for the CDR3 is TGTGCCAGCAGCCAAGATCCGGGACTGGGCACAGATACGCAGTATTTT. This translates into CASSQDPGLGTDTQYF. This rearrangement joins TRBV4-2 to TRBJ2-3, with D tentatively TRBD2 (6 bases). There are 16 residues in the CDR3. V was clipped by 0 bases and J by 1 base, with 11 bases between them. Germline values: CDR1 LGHNA, CDR2 YNFKEQ.

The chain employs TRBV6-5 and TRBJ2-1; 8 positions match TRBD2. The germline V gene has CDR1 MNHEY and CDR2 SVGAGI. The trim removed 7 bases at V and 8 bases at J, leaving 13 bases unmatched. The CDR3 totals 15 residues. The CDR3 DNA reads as TGTGCCAGCATGGACGGGACCCCGGGGGGGGATGAGCAGTTCTTC. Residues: CASMDGTPGGDEQFF.

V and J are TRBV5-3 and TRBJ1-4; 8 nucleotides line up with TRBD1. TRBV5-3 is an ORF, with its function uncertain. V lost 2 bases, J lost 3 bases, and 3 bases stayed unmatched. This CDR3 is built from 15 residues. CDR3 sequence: CARSLRDRPNEKLFF. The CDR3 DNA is TGTGCCAGAAGCTTACGGGACAGGCCTAATGAAAAACTGTTTTTT.

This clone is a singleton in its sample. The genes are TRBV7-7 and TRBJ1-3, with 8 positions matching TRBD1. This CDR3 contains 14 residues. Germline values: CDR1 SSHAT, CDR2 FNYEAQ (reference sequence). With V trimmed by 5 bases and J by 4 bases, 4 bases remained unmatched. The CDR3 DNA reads TGTGCCAGCAGCCCGGGGACAGGAGGAAACACCATATATTTT. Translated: CASSPGTGGNTIYF.

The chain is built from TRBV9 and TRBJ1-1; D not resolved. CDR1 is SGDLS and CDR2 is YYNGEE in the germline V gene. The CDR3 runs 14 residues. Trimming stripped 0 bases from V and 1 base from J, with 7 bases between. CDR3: CASSVEHQNTEAFF. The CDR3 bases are TGTGCCAGCAGCGTAGAACACCAGAACACTGAAGCTTTCTTT.

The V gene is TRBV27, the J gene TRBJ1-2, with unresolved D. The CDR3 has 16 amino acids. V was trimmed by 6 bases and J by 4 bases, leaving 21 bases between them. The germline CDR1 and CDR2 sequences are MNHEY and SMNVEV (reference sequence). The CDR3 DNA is TGTGCCAGCAGCAATACCCGACAAGCCTTAAGCTATGGCTACACCTTC. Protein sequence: CASSNTRQALSYGYTF.

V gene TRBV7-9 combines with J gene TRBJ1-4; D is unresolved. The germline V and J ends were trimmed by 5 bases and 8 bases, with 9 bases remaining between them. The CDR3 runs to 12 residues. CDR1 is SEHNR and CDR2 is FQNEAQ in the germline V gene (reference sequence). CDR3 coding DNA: TGTGCCAGCAGCCCAGGAGGGGAAAAACTGTTTTTT. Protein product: CASSPGGEKLFF.

As DNA, the CDR3 is TGTGCCAGCACCTCGGACAGGGGTCGCGGCTACACCTTC. It yields the protein CASTSDRGRGYTF. The V and J genes are TRBV12-3 or TRBV12-4 and TRBJ1-2, with 9 bases fitting TRBD1. The CDR3 runs 13 residues. The J segment lost 8 bases and the V segment lost 7 bases, leaving 8 bases of the junction unmatched.

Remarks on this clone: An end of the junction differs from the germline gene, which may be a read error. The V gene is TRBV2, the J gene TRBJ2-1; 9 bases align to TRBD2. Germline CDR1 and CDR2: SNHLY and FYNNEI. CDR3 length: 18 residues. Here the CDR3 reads CASSKARLAGNRNNEQFF. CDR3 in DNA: TGTGCCAGCAGTAAAGCCAGGCTAGCGGGGAACCGAAACAATGAGCAGTTCTTC.

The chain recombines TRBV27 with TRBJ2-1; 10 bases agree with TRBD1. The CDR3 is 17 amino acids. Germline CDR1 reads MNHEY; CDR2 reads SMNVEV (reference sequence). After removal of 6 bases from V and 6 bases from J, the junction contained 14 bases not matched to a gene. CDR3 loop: CASRLPGQGTTRNEQFF. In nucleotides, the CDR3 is TGTGCCAGCAGACTCCCGGGACAGGGGACGACTCGCAATGAGCAGTTCTTC.

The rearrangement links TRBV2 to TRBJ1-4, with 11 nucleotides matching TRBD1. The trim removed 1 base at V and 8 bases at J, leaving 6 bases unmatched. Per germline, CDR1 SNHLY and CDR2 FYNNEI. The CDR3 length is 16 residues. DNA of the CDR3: TGTGCCAGCAGTGAAGACGGACAGGGGGCTTGGGAAAAACTGTTTTTT. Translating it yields CASSEDGQGAWEKLFF.

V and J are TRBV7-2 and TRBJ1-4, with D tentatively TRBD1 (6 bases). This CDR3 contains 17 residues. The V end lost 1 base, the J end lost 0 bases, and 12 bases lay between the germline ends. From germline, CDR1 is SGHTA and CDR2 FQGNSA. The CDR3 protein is CASSLVRTDTTNEKLFF. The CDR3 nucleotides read TGTGCCAGCAGCTTAGTTCGGACAGATACAACTAATGAAAAACTGTTTTTT.

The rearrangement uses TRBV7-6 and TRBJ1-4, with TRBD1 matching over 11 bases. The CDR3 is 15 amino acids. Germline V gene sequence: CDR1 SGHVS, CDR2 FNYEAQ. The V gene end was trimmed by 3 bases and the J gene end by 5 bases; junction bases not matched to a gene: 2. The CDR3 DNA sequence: TGTGCCAGCAGCTTGGGACAGGGGGGAAATGAAAAACTGTTTTTT. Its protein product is CASSLGQGGNEKLFF.

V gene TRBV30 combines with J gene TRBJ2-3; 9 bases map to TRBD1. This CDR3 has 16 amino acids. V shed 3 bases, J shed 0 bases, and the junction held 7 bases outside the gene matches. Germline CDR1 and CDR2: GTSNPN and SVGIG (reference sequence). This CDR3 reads CAWRTGGAVSTDTQYF. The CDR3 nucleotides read TGTGCCTGGAGGACAGGGGGGGCTGTAAGCACAGATACGCAGTATTTT.